One and the same sample provided the 16 T cell receptor beta chains below, sequenced in a study of T cell changes during pregnancy in multiple sclerosis. Clones were sequenced by immunoSEQ multiplex PCR, and TCRdb holds only the in-frame ones, with some missing. The sample yields some 40,000 clones, 92% seen once. Sequenced material: CD4+ T cells from peripheral blood mononuclear cells, taken in the third trimester of pregnancy. The receptor set was obtained from a female donor with multiple sclerosis, enrolled in a pregnancy study.

The chain uses TRBV5-6 and TRBJ2-2; maybe TRBD2 (6 bases). This CDR3 is built from 15 residues. The ends were cut back, 0 bases at V and 3 bases at J, with 9 bases in the middle. The germline V gene encodes CDR1 SGHDT and CDR2 YYEEEE. CDR3 sequence reads: CASSLDGRDTGELFF. CDR3 in DNA: TGTGCCAGCAGCTTGGACGGGAGAGACACCGGGGAGCTGTTTTTT.

This rearrangement joins TRBV4-3 to TRBJ2-5; 7 nucleotides match TRBD2. Trimming cost V 0 bases and J 5 bases; bases outside gene matches: 6. The CDR3 has 15 residues. The germline CDR1 and CDR2 sequences are LGHNA and YSLEER. The CDR3: CASSQDLLGGETQYF. The CDR3 bases are TGCGCCAGCAGCCAAGATTTACTGGGGGGGGAGACCCAGTACTTC.

The chain combines TRBV7-2 with TRBJ1-2; D is unresolved. With 3 bases removed from V and 5 bases from J, the gap between germline ends came to 10 bases. The CDR3 extends over 13 amino acids. Germline lookup yields CDR1 SGHTA and CDR2 FQGNSA. CDR3 residues: CASSFAERYGYTF. The DNA for the CDR3 is TGTGCCAGCAGCTTTGCCGAGCGGTATGGCTACACCTTC.

V gene TRBV19 combines with J gene TRBJ2-6; unclear D gene. Germline CDR1 is LNHDA and CDR2 is SQIVND (reference sequence). V shed 8 bases and J shed 0 bases, with 5 bases lying between them. The CDR3 spans 13 residues. CDR3 DNA sequence: TGTGCCAGTCTATTCTCTGGGGCCAACGTCCTGACTTTC. It translates to CASLFSGANVLTF.

The CDR3 here is CASGPTSADIQYF. For the CDR3, the DNA is TGTGCTAGTGGACCTACTAGTGCGGACATTCAGTACTTC. The chain has TRBV12-5 and TRBJ2-4, with TRBD2 as a possible D gene (5 bases). The CDR3 has 13 residues. Germline V lookup: CDR1 LGHNT, CDR2 FRNRAP. Trimming removed 6 bases from V and 8 bases from J, with 14 bases in between.

The chain employs TRBV7-9 and TRBJ2-1, with a weak D call TRBD2 (5 bases). The CDR3 sequence is 17 residues long. CDR1 and CDR2 (germline): SEHNR, FQNEAQ (reference sequence). V shed 1 base and J shed 7 bases, with 20 bases lying between them. The CDR3 reads CASSLVTRTRGLNEQFF. CDR3 nucleotides: TGTGCCAGCAGCTTAGTTACCCGCACTAGAGGTTTAAATGAGCAGTTCTTC.

The V call is TRBV19, the J call TRBJ1-2; TRBD1 aligns across 8 bases. Trimming removed 2 bases from V and 4 bases from J; junction bases left unmatched: 6. The CDR3 loop spans 15 amino acids. Germline V gene data show CDR1 as LNHDA and CDR2 as SQIVND (reference sequence). CDR3 amino acids: CASSIRRDRPYGYTF. The CDR3 DNA is TGTGCCAGTAGTATAAGGAGGGACAGGCCCTATGGCTACACCTTC. The full variable domain, its missing parts supplied by reference TRBV19 and TRBJ1-2, is DGGITQSPKYLFRKEGQNVTLSCEQNLNHDAMYWYRQDPGQGLRLIYYSQIVNDFQKGDIAEGYSVSREKKESFPLTVTSAQKNPTAFYLCASSIRRDRPYGYTFGSGTRLTVV.

The V and J genes are TRBV10-3 and TRBJ2-1; possible D gene TRBD2, 5 bases. From germline, CDR1 is ENHRY and CDR2 SYGVKD. The CDR3 extends over 13 amino acids. V lost 6 bases to trimming and J lost 13 bases, with 19 bases between them. For the CDR3, the DNA is TGTGCCATCAGGCGACCTGAGAGCGGAGCTCAGTTCTTC. It codes for CAIRRPESGAQFF.

This clone was observed once. The V call is TRBV5-4, the J call TRBJ2-1; 9 positions agree with TRBD2. The germline CDR1 and CDR2 sequences are SGHNT and YYREEE (reference sequence). The CDR3 consists of 18 residues. V lost 0 bases, J lost 0 bases, and 7 bases stayed unmatched. CDR3 residues: CASSLAVAGGSSYNEQFF. CDR3 bases: TGTGCCAGCAGCTTGGCGGTCGCGGGAGGGAGCTCCTACAATGAGCAGTTCTTC.

Comment on this clone: At one of its ends the junction is not consistent with the germline gene, which may arise from a read error. The genes are TRBV18 and TRBJ1-1; D remains unclear. This CDR3 has 15 amino acids. Per the germline V gene, CDR1 is KGHSH and CDR2 is LQKENI. The CDR3 spells CASSQSTALSYFTEF. The CDR3 DNA is TGTGCCAGCTCCCAAAGTACAGCCCTAAGCTACTTTACTGAGTTT.

This chain links TRBV18 with TRBJ2-3; 8 bases map to TRBD2. The V segment lost 3 bases and the J segment 1 base; nucleotides outside the gene matches: 6. The CDR3 sequence is 16 residues long. Germline V gene sequence: CDR1 KGHSH, CDR2 LQKENI. CDR3 sequence reads: CASSPLDSGGTDTQYF. Here the CDR3 DNA reads TGTGCCAGCTCACCGCTAGATAGCGGGGGCACAGATACGCAGTATTTT.

This chain uses TRBV6-5 with TRBJ1-6, with 8 bases lining up with TRBD1. The CDR3 consists of 12 residues. The J segment lost 14 bases and the V segment lost 4 bases, leaving 4 bases of the junction unmatched. Germline lookup yields CDR1 MNHEY and CDR2 SVGAGI. Here the CDR3 DNA reads TGTGCCAGCAGTTTCCCGACAGGGGCCCTCCACTTT. It is translated as CASSFPTGALHF.

The V gene is TRBV28, the J gene TRBJ2-7, with a tentative D call TRBD1 (5 bases). CDR3 length: 14 amino acids. Germline CDR1 MDHEN, CDR2 SYDVKM. Trimming removed 2 bases from V and 0 bases from J, with 8 bases in between. The CDR3 DNA is TGTGCCAGCAGTTTAACAGGAAGCTCCTACGAGCAGTACTTC. It encodes CASSLTGSSYEQYF.

The chain employs TRBV5-1 and TRBJ2-6, with TRBD2 matching 7 bases. From germline, CDR1 is SGHRS and CDR2 YFSETQ. This CDR3 is built from 14 residues. The V segment lost 4 bases and the J segment 9 bases; nucleotides outside the gene matches: 7. DNA for the CDR3: TGCGCCAGCAGCCCCGCGACTAGCCGCAACGTCCTGACTTTC. Translated, it gives CASSPATSRNVLTF. The variable domain in full, with the rest retrieved from reference TRBV5-1 and TRBJ2-6, is KAGVTQTPRYLIKTRGQQVTLSCSPISGHRSVSWYQQTPGQGLQFLFEYFSETQRNKGNFPGRFSGRQFSNSRSEMNVSTLELGDSALYLCASSPATSRNVLTFGAGSRLTVL.

The chain uses TRBV5-5 and TRBJ1-1; D not resolved. Germline V gene sequence: CDR1 SGHKS, CDR2 YYEKEE (reference sequence). V was trimmed by 1 base and J by 4 bases, leaving 8 bases between them. This CDR3 has 13 residues. For the CDR3, the DNA is TGTGCCAGCAGCTTGCTAGTCGGCACTGAAGCTTTCTTT. Its protein is CASSLLVGTEAFF.

This CDR3 reads CAWSARGGPQHF. DNA of the CDR3: TGTGCCTGGAGTGCTCGGGGGGGGCCCCAGCATTTT. This chain uses TRBV30 with TRBJ1-5; tentative D call: TRBD1 (5 bases). V dropped 1 base and J dropped 9 bases, with 10 bases sitting between them. The CDR3 contains 12 residues. Germline-derived CDR1 and CDR2 are GTSNPN and SVGIG (reference sequence). Full variable domain (missing parts from reference TRBV30 and TRBJ1-5): SQTIHQWPATLVQPVGSPLSLECTVEGTSNPNLYWYRQAAGRGLQLLFYSVGIGQISSEVPQNLSASRPQDRQFILSSKKLLLSDSGFYLCAWSARGGPQHFGDGTRLSIL.